Below, 21 T cell receptor beta chains from the same sample are listed, as sequenced in a study of blood T cell repertoires in COVID-19. The assay was immunoSEQ multiplex PCR, and TCRdb's table has in-frame clones only and misses some. In the table there are 65,000 to 85,000 clones, approximately 78% of which are singletons. The sequencing input was peripheral blood. The receptors stem from a woman aged 60-75 years with acute or convalescent COVID-19.

The CDR3 sequence is CASSLTGGEKLFF. CDR3 DNA sequence: TGTGCCAGCAGCCTTACAGGGGGAGAAAAACTGTTTTTT. The chain joins TRBV6-5 to TRBJ1-4; TRBD1 agrees at 8 bases. Germline CDR1 and CDR2: MNHEY and SVGAGI. The junction had 5 bases not matched to a gene; V was cut back by 6 bases and J by 8 bases. CDR3 length: 13 residues.

In regard to this clone: Germline is not matched at one junction end, which may reflect a read error. The V and J genes are TRBV2 and TRBJ1-6, with 8 bases fitting TRBD1. This CDR3 comprises 14 residues. Germline loops: CDR1 SNHLY, CDR2 FYNNEI. CDR3 coding DNA: TGTGCCAGCAGAGAAGGACAGGGACGCTCACCCCTCCACTTT. It is translated as CASREGQGRSPLHF.

The CDR3 DNA is TGTGCCAGCAGCTCCGCCGGGACAGGGAACACTGAAGCTTTCTTT. It is translated as CASSSAGTGNTEAFF. The V gene is TRBV7-9, the J gene TRBJ1-1; 8 nucleotides align to TRBD1. This CDR3 contains 15 residues. The V gene's germline CDR1 is SEHNR and CDR2 FQNEAQ (reference sequence). The V segment lost 4 bases and the J segment 1 base; nucleotides outside the gene matches: 5.

The chain recombines TRBV7-9 with TRBJ2-1, with 12 positions matching TRBD2. The CDR3 is made up of 15 amino acids. Germline-derived CDR1 and CDR2 are SEHNR and FQNEAQ (reference sequence). Unmatched junction bases numbered 0, after V lost 1 base and J lost 5 bases. CDR3: CASSLGTSGNNEQFF. CDR3 bases: TGTGCCAGCAGCTTAGGGACTAGCGGGAACAATGAGCAGTTCTTC.

The chain is built from TRBV6-2 or TRBV6-3 and TRBJ2-3; 13 bases fit TRBD2. CDR1 and CDR2 (germline): MNHEY, SVGEGT. The CDR3 sequence is 19 residues long. The V segment lost 8 bases and the J segment 5 bases; nucleotides outside the gene matches: 19. CDR3: CASRPPGLAGMGIGDTQYF. As DNA, the CDR3 is TGTGCCAGCCGCCCGCCGGGACTAGCGGGGATGGGTATCGGAGATACGCAGTATTTT.

This clone was counted a single time. The chain employs TRBV7-9 and TRBJ1-2; maybe TRBD1 (6 bases). The CDR3 extends over 15 amino acids. CDR1 and CDR2 from the germline V gene are SEHNR and FQNEAQ (reference sequence). The germline V and J ends were trimmed by 5 bases and 3 bases, with 16 bases remaining between them. CDR3 in DNA: TGTGCCAGCAGCCCAGCGACAGGTCGCGACTATGGCTACACCTTC. This gives the protein CASSPATGRDYGYTF. Full variable domain (remainder filled in from reference TRBV7-9 and TRBJ1-2): DTGVSQNPRHKITKRGQNVTFRCDPISEHNRLYWYRQTLGQGPEFLTYFQNEAQLEKSRLLSDRFSAERPKGSFSTLEIQRTEQGDSAMYLCASSPATGRDYGYTFGSGTRLTVV.

The chain has TRBV30 and TRBJ2-3, with TRBD1 matching 9 bases. Germline CDR1 and CDR2: GTSNPN and SVGIG (reference sequence). V lost 7 bases and J lost 2; bases outside the gene matches: 4. The CDR3 loop spans 13 amino acids. CDR3 sequence reads: CALDRGDTDTQYF. CDR3 bases: TGTGCCTTAGACAGGGGGGACACAGATACGCAGTATTTT.

This clone was seen more than once but under ten times. The chain carries TRBV3-1 (or the pseudogene TRBV3-2) and TRBJ1-5, with TRBD1 identical over 7 bases. The CDR3 has 15 residues. Germline V lookup: CDR1 LGHDT, CDR2 YNNKEL (reference sequence). V shed 0 bases, J shed 5 bases, and the junction held 4 bases outside the gene matches. The CDR3 DNA follows: TGTGCCAGCAGCCAAGAATACGGGACAGATCAGCCCCAGCATTTT. This gives the protein CASSQEYGTDQPQHF.

This chain joins TRBV9 and TRBJ1-4; no definite D call. Germline loops: CDR1 SGDLS, CDR2 YYNGEE. The germline V and J ends were trimmed by 0 bases and 1 base, with 7 bases remaining between them. The CDR3 has 15 amino acids. The CDR3 loop reads CASSVEEGTNEKLFF. CDR3 nucleotide sequence: TGTGCCAGCAGCGTAGAAGAGGGAACTAATGAAAAACTGTTTTTT.

This rearrangement joins TRBV28 to TRBJ2-7; TRBD2 matches at 9 bases. Germline CDR1 and CDR2: MDHEN and SYDVKM. V trimming: 8 bases; J trimming: 4 bases; junction bases outside the gene matches: 9. The CDR3 length is 14 residues. The DNA for the CDR3 is TGTGCCAGCGCCCCGGCGGGGGGGGAATACGAGCAGTACTTC. Amino acid sequence: CASAPAGGEYEQYF.

DNA for the CDR3: TGTGCCAGCAGTACCCGACAGGGTGGCTATGGCTACACCTTC. Translation gives CASSTRQGGYGYTF. The rearrangement links TRBV27 to TRBJ1-2; TRBD1 matches at 7 bases. Germline CDR1 and CDR2: MNHEY and SMNVEV (reference sequence). The J segment lost 4 bases and the V segment lost 5 bases, leaving 7 bases of the junction unmatched. The CDR3 is 14 amino acids.

The CDR3 here is CASSLAQNRGLEQFF. The CDR3 DNA sequence: TGTGCCAGCAGCTTAGCCCAGAACAGGGGGCTTGAGCAGTTCTTC. The rearrangement links TRBV11-2 to TRBJ2-1, with TRBD1 matching over 9 bases. Germline CDR1 reads SGHAT; CDR2 reads FQNNGV. V shed 1 base, J shed 9 bases, and the junction held 7 bases outside the gene matches. The CDR3 is 15 amino acids.

The chain couples TRBV4-1 to TRBJ2-7, with 9 bases that match TRBD1. V was clipped by 4 bases and J by 1 base; unmatched bases: 5. Germline CDR1 reads MGHRA; CDR2 reads YSYEKL. The CDR3 is 15 residues long. CDR3 nucleotide sequence: TGCGCCAGCAGCCTTGGGGGACAGGGTTCCTACGAGCAGTACTTC. Translating gives CASSLGGQGSYEQYF.

The V gene is TRBV7-2, the J gene TRBJ1-2, with D perhaps matching TRBD1 (6 bases). This CDR3 has 13 amino acids. The V end lost 4 bases, the J end lost 6 bases, and 12 bases lay between the germline ends. Germline V gene lookup returns CDR1 SGHTA and CDR2 FQGNSA. The CDR3 loop reads CASSSRGRNGYTF. The CDR3 DNA reads TGTGCCAGCAGCTCCAGGGGTAGGAATGGCTACACCTTC.

Concerning this clone: Other nucleotide sequences in the sample specify the same CDR3. This chain uses TRBV5-1 with TRBJ1-3; 8 bases map to TRBD1. After removal of 0 bases from V and 3 bases from J, the junction contained 2 bases not matched to a gene. CDR1 is SGHRS, CDR2 YFSETQ, per germline. The CDR3 extends over 15 amino acids. The CDR3 here is CASSLGQGYGNTIYF. DNA of the CDR3: TGCGCCAGCAGCTTGGGACAGGGGTATGGAAACACCATATATTTT.

The chain couples TRBV5-4 to TRBJ2-3, with no clear D. Germline V gives CDR1 SGHNT, CDR2 YYREEE (reference sequence). V was clipped by 3 bases and J by 0 bases, with 11 bases between them. The CDR3 extends over 15 amino acids. The CDR3 reads CASSSTGSSTDTQYF. CDR3 nucleotides: TGTGCCAGCAGCTCGACGGGTTCTAGCACAGATACGCAGTATTTT. The full variable domain, completed using reference TRBV5-4 and TRBJ2-3, is ETGVTQSPTHLIKTRGQQVTLRCSSQSGHNTVSWYQQALGQGPQFIFQYYREEENGRGNFPPRFSGLQFPNYSSELNVNALELDDSALYLCASSSTGSSTDTQYFGPGTRLTVL.

V gene TRBV3-1 (or the pseudogene TRBV3-2) combines with J gene TRBJ2-2; 13 bases line up with TRBD2. The CDR3 spans 18 residues. J gave up 1 base and V 7 bases, and 9 bases lay outside the gene matches. CDR1 and CDR2 from the germline V gene are LGHDT and YNNKEL (reference sequence). CDR3 region: CASTSGLAGALNTGELFF. The CDR3 DNA reads as TGTGCCAGCACCTCCGGACTAGCGGGGGCCCTGAACACCGGGGAGCTGTTTTTT.

This clone came up once. The V gene is TRBV2, the J gene TRBJ1-5; tentative D call: TRBD1 (5 bases). V was trimmed by 8 bases and J by 4 bases, leaving 9 bases between them. The CDR3 is made up of 12 amino acids. CDR1 SNHLY and CDR2 FYNNEI come from the germline V gene. The CDR3 is CASGGNNQPQHF. As DNA, the CDR3 is TGTGCCAGCGGGGGGAATAATCAGCCCCAGCATTTT.

This sequence joins TRBV14 and TRBJ2-2; a possible D gene is TRBD1 (5 bases). V was shortened by 0 bases and J by 6 bases, with 20 bases between the two germline ends. This CDR3 is 18 amino acids long. In germline, CDR1 is SGHDN, CDR2 FVKESK. DNA for the CDR3: TGTGCCAGCAGCCAAGATAAAGGGGCCGCTGTGTTCGCCGGGGAGCTGTTTTTT. Amino acid sequence: CASSQDKGAAVFAGELFF.

The chain employs TRBV18 and TRBJ2-2, with TRBD2 identical over 8 bases. Germline values: CDR1 KGHSH, CDR2 LQKENI. V shed 3 bases and J 1 base; nucleotides not matched to a gene: 1. This CDR3 has 15 residues. CDR3 sequence reads: CASSPSGENTGELFF. CDR3 sequence (DNA): TGTGCCAGCTCACCTAGCGGGGAGAACACCGGGGAGCTGTTTTTT.

The chain is built from TRBV5-5 and TRBJ1-5; a possible D gene is TRBD1 (5 bases). V lost 1 base and J lost 3, with 11 bases in between. Germline CDR1 reads SGHKS; CDR2 reads YYEKEE (reference sequence). CDR3 length equals 15 residues. CDR3 in amino acids: CASSLTDSLNQPQHF. In DNA form, the CDR3 reads TGTGCCAGCAGCTTGACCGACAGCCTCAATCAGCCCCAGCATTTT.